This T cell receptor beta chain was identified in a study of radiation and T cells in renal cell carcinoma. This clone turned up a few times. Its antigen is as yet unknown. Time point described: baseline pretreatment blood. Treatment: 15 Gy SBRT to primary tumor, nephrectomy 4 weeks later. Serial blood draws occurred at baseline and 2 and 4 weeks post-SBRT. The CDR3 consists of 17 residues. V lost 0 bases to trimming and J lost 0 bases, with 15 bases between them. The protocol was immunoSEQ multiplex PCR, while the TCRdb copy is restricted to in-frame clones and leaves out a portion. This sample has about 130,000 clones, with about four fifths found just once. Findings and caveats of the study: Top tumor clonotypes rose in blood 2 weeks post-radiation, then contracted. Baseline intratumoral clonotype presence is unknown without pretreatment biopsies.

This chain connects TRBV23-1 to TRBJ2-7; weak D call: TRBD2 (6 bases). TRBV23-1 is labeled an ORF, and its function is uncertain. The TCR was taken from a woman aged 60-75 years with renal cell carcinoma. The sequences come from blood, collected from a patient whose treatment included radiotherapy and nephrectomy. The CDR3 reads CASSQSRGTTSSYEQYF. The CDR3 nucleotides read TGCGCCAGCAGTCAATCAAGAGGCACGACTAGCTCCTACGAGCAGTACTTC.